This TCR beta chain was recovered during a study of a mutant IDH1 vaccine in newly diagnosed glioma (dated by TCRdb to about 2021). Broadly, across the study: Vaccination was initiated 4-6 weeks after radiotherapy alone, or concurrently with temozolomide cycles in the chemotherapy-containing groups. Of the 25 to 40 patients who were treated, about 62% were male and around 38% were female, and the mean age was about 37 years. Peripheral blood was drawn at six visits: V03 (baseline), V05, V07, V10, V12 and V13. Prior to enrollment, patients had been given standard therapy consisting of radiotherapy alone, temozolomide alone, or radiochemotherapy with temozolomide, with the combination given to most patients. For exploratory analyses, under 30 treated patients had longitudinal TCRB deep sequencing done wherever samples were available. Visit V12 was the week-35 safety follow-up and visit V13 was the week-47 end of study. Here is what the overall study found, with its caveats: PBMC samples for TCRB deep sequencing were selected based on availability. Pseudoprogression appeared unrelated to alterations in the top peripheral T cell clonotypes detected by TCRB sequencing. The authors noted that analyses of patient blood samples could not be reproduced because of sample limitations. Immune responses induced by the vaccine were seen in approximately 92% of patients across multiple MHC alleles.

V is cut by 2 bases and J by 1 base, and the space between the germline ends is 14 bases. CDR1 and CDR2, looked up from the germline V gene (reference sequence), are MNHNY and SVGAGI. The CDR3 contains 16 residues, cysteine and phenylalanine counted. The sequence is cut down to CDR3 DNA, 48 bases in frame from base 1. Libraries were constructed by the immunoSEQ multiplex PCR assay. Rearranged TCR beta chain sequences were amplified with the hsTCRB Kit following the manufacturer's protocol. An Illumina MiSeq was used to sequence the TCRB libraries. In the source study's methods: Demultiplexing, trimming and gene mapping were performed with the kit vendor's proprietary platform. Not all clones reach the TCRdb copy of this immuneACCESS table, which keeps in-frame sequences only. Checked studies attribute under half of the gap to unresolved V genes and leave the rest unexplained. V, J and clone size are those of that table, while D and trimming were read from the DNA. The sample table records roughly 50,000 clones; around 85% of these occur just once. 5.5% to 8.5% of the sample is held by the ten biggest clonotypes.

Only a few counts were recorded for this clone. Its antigen remains undetermined. No base qualities exist here, and no much larger clone lies one base off it. In the paper's terms, the time point label means: week 35, safety follow-up. A 20-mer mutant IDH1 peptide at 300 micrograms in Montanide made up each vaccine dose, which was injected subcutaneously together with topical imiquimod. Patients were given eight vaccinations, in weeks 1, 3, 5, 7, 11, 15, 19 and 23, which matched visits V03 through V10. Donors had newly diagnosed WHO grade 3 or 4 IDH1-mutant astrocytomas with loss of nuclear ATRX. The samples were drawn from NOA16, a multicentre, single-arm, open-label phase I trial in Germany that tested a mutant IDH1 peptide vaccine in humans for the first time. Genomic DNA for TCRB sequencing was extracted from EDTA blood using the DNeasy Blood and Tissue Kit.

The sequenced sample was PBMCs, obtained from a glioma patient whose treatment included an IDH1 peptide vaccine. The source of this sequence is a middle-aged man with glioma. The V gene is TRBV6-6 and the J gene is TRBJ1-1; too little of a D gene remains to name it. The DNA reads TGTGCCAGCAGTTACGCCGGGGAAGGGAGGAACACTGAAGCTTTCTTT. Translated, it gives CASSYAGEGRNTEAFF.